One and the same sample provided the 27 T cell receptor beta chains below, sequenced in a study of vaccination and CD4 T cells after COVID-19. Their recognized antigens are unknown. The treatment was: approximately nine-day PBMC culture with coronavirus spike peptide pools or control peptides (ViraFEST assay). The Oncomine TCR Beta short-read assay was applied to DNA of cultured CD4+ T cells. TCRdb itself ran the PCR reads through MiXCR, one entry per CDR3 protein. The sample has roughly 11,000 distinct CDR3 sequences, around 41% seen once. Material: CD4+ T cells from blood, cultured in vitro, obtained after SARS-CoV-2 vaccination. Receptors originate from a human donor who had recovered from COVID-19.

The chain carries TRBV7-2 and TRBJ1-3; D possibly corresponds to TRBD1 (5 bases). Trimming removed 5 bases from V and 10 bases from J, with 15 bases in between. The CDR3 covers 13 residues. Germline values: CDR1 SGHTA, CDR2 FQGNSA. CDR3 in amino acids: CASSDQGYGTIYF. For the CDR3, the DNA is TGTGCCAGCAGCGATCAGGGCTACGGGACCATATATTTT.

V gene TRBV6-2 or TRBV6-3 combines with J gene TRBJ1-6; D is unresolved. The CDR3 is made up of 13 amino acids. Germline-derived CDR1 and CDR2 are MNHEY and SVGEGT. Trimming shortened V by 4 bases and J by 9 bases, and 10 bases separated the two germline ends. CDR3 sequence reads: CASSLELGSPLHF. CDR3 DNA sequence: TGTGCCAGCAGTTTGGAGCTTGGTTCACCCCTCCACTTT.

J is TRBJ1-5 and V is TRBV15; D remains ambiguous. Germline V gene data show CDR1 as LNHNV and CDR2 as YYDKDF (reference sequence). The length of the CDR3 is 17 residues. The V end was cut by 3 bases, the J end by 0 bases, with 15 bases between. This CDR3 is CATSRQLTDYSNQPQHF. The CDR3 DNA sequence: TGTGCCACCAGCAGGCAACTGACTGATTATAGCAATCAGCCCCAGCATTTT.

This chain joins TRBV19 and TRBJ2-1; D not certain. Trimming removed 8 bases at V and 7 bases at J, with 21 bases between. CDR3 size: 15 residues. Germline lookup yields CDR1 LNHDA and CDR2 SQIVND (reference sequence). The CDR3: CASGPRTNSWNEQFF. CDR3 DNA sequence: TGTGCCAGTGGGCCCAGGACCAACTCTTGGAATGAGCAGTTCTTC.

This clonotype was recorded a few times. This rearrangement joins TRBV18 to TRBJ2-7; 10 positions agree with TRBD1. J was trimmed by 1 base and V by 6 bases; bases with no gene match: 3. Per the germline V gene, CDR1 is KGHSH and CDR2 is LQKENI. The CDR3 is 14 amino acids. The CDR3 loop reads CASSRDRGSYEQYF. CDR3 DNA: TGTGCCAGCTCGCGGGACAGGGGATCCTACGAGCAGTACTTC.

The rearrangement links TRBV27 to TRBJ2-3; D remains unclear. Germline V gene lookup returns CDR1 MNHEY and CDR2 SMNVEV (reference sequence). The CDR3 sequence is 14 residues long. V gave up 3 bases and J gave up 0 bases, with 7 bases separating them. CDR3 sequence reads: CASSFVGSTDTQYF. CDR3 bases: TGTGCCAGCAGTTTTGTGGGAAGCACAGATACGCAGTATTTT.

V usage is TRBV7-9 and J usage is TRBJ2-1; a weak D match, TRBD1 (6 bases). From germline, CDR1 is SEHNR and CDR2 FQNEAQ (reference sequence). This CDR3 region has 17 residues. The V end lost 5 bases, the J end lost 9 bases, and 26 bases lay between the germline ends. CDR3 protein: CASSPNRLGPRGGEQFF. The CDR3, as DNA: TGTGCCAGCAGCCCAAACCGTTTAGGGCCCAGAGGGGGTGAGCAGTTCTTC.

This clonotype showed up just a few times. This chain connects TRBV20-1 to TRBJ1-2, with D possibly being TRBD1 (5 bases). The CDR3 runs 15 residues. Germline V gene lookup returns CDR1 DFQATT and CDR2 SNEGSKA (reference sequence). V dropped 6 bases and J dropped 6 bases, with 23 bases sitting between them. The CDR3 spells CSAPTPKSGRNGYTF. The CDR3 DNA sequence: TGCAGTGCACCCACCCCCAAATCGGGACGGAATGGCTACACCTTC.

V is TRBV7-2 and J is TRBJ1-1; D perhaps matches TRBD1 (6 bases). The V end was cut by 5 bases, the J end by 3 bases, with 13 bases between. Germline V gene lookup returns CDR1 SGHTA and CDR2 FQGNSA. The CDR3 runs to 14 residues. The CDR3 DNA sequence: TGTGCCAGCAGCCAGGCCGGGACACACACTGAAGCTTTCTTT. It codes for CASSQAGTHTEAFF.

The rearrangement joins TRBV29-1 to TRBJ1-2, with TRBD1 identical over 9 bases. The length of the CDR3 is 15 residues. Germline lookup yields CDR1 SQVTM and CDR2 ANQGSEA. V trimming: 7 bases; J trimming: 1 base; junction bases outside the gene matches: 10. The DNA for the CDR3 is TGCAGCGCCACAAGCGGGACAGGGTTTAACTATGGCTACACCTTC. It specifies CSATSGTGFNYGYTF.

This chain links TRBV6-5 with TRBJ1-5; 11 positions agree with TRBD1. Germline V gene data show CDR1 as MNHEY and CDR2 as SVGAGI. V lost 1 base, J lost 0 bases, and 8 bases stayed unmatched. The CDR3 spans 19 residues. The CDR3 loop is CASSYFGTGGTYSNQPQHF. CDR3 sequence (DNA): TGTGCCAGCAGTTACTTTGGGACAGGGGGAACATATAGCAATCAGCCCCAGCATTTT.

The sample holds a few counts of this clonotype. V is TRBV7-6 and J is TRBJ2-3, with unresolved D. Germline V gene lookup returns CDR1 SGHVS and CDR2 FNYEAQ. V was pared by 1 base and J by 2 bases, with 10 bases between. The CDR3 spans 15 residues. The CDR3 nucleotides are TGTGCCAGCAGCTTAGGGCTTCCATCCACAGATACGCAGTATTTT. It translates to CASSLGLPSTDTQYF.

The genes are TRBV20-1 and TRBJ2-2, with 9 nucleotides matching TRBD2. This CDR3 has 15 residues. Germline V gene data show CDR1 as DFQATT and CDR2 as SNEGSKA (reference sequence). Trimming cost V 1 base and J 4 bases; bases outside gene matches: 4. DNA of the CDR3: TGCAGTGCTAGAGTGCGGGAGGGCATCACCGGGGAGCTGTTTTTT. Translated: CSARVREGITGELFF.

The genes are TRBV6-5 and TRBJ1-5, with D unresolved. V was cut by 0 bases and J by 1 base, with 4 bases left in between. CDR3 size: 14 residues. CDR1 and CDR2 (germline): MNHEY, SVGAGI. As DNA, the CDR3 is TGTGCCAGCAGTTACTCGGGGAGCAATCAGCCCCAGCATTTT. Amino acids: CASSYSGSNQPQHF.

The genes are TRBV7-2 and TRBJ2-5; D ambiguous. The CDR3 is 12 residues long. With 5 bases removed from V and 5 bases from J, the gap between germline ends came to 9 bases. Per germline, CDR1 SGHTA and CDR2 FQGNSA. CDR3 residues: CASSLNRETQYF. As DNA, the CDR3 is TGTGCCAGCAGCCTTAATAGGGAGACCCAGTACTTC.

A few counts support this clonotype. V and J are TRBV19 and TRBJ1-2; D is unclear. V was trimmed by 6 bases and J by 6 bases, leaving 17 bases between them. Germline values: CDR1 LNHDA, CDR2 SQIVND (reference sequence). The CDR3 runs to 14 residues. CDR3 protein: CASRLLARVDGYTF. CDR3 DNA sequence: TGTGCCAGTAGGCTCCTGGCAAGAGTGGATGGCTACACCTTC.

This clonotype has just a few counts. The chain has TRBV19 and TRBJ1-2, with TRBD1 identical over 9 bases. The CDR3 contains 15 residues. V shed 6 bases, J shed 5 bases, and the junction held 10 bases outside the gene matches. The germline V gene encodes CDR1 LNHDA and CDR2 SQIVND (reference sequence). CDR3 amino acids: CASSDDRGGSYGYTF. CDR3 coding DNA: TGTGCCAGTAGCGATGACAGGGGGGGTTCATATGGCTACACCTTC.

The chain couples TRBV12-3 or TRBV12-4 to TRBJ2-7; 9 bases fit TRBD1. V was pared by 0 bases and J by 6 bases, with 3 bases of the junction left unmatched. The CDR3 covers 14 residues. The CDR3 DNA reads as TGTGCCAGCAGTTTAGCGCGGGACAGGGCCGAGCAGTACTTC. This codes for CASSLARDRAEQYF.

The chain uses TRBV20-1 and TRBJ1-5, with TRBD1 matching over 9 bases. Looked up from germline, CDR1 is DFQATT and CDR2 is SNEGSKA (reference sequence). The CDR3 runs 12 residues. V trimming: 5 bases; J trimming: 7 bases; junction bases outside the gene matches: 3. CDR3 nucleotides: TGCAGTGCTCAGGACAGGGGCCAGCCCCAGCATTTT. Its translation is CSAQDRGQPQHF.

In this sample, this clonotype turned up once. J is TRBJ2-4 and V is TRBV28; TRBD2 agrees at 13 bases. The length of the CDR3 is 12 residues. Germline CDR1 MDHEN, CDR2 SYDVKM. The J segment lost 14 bases and the V segment lost 4 bases, leaving 2 bases of the junction unmatched. The CDR3 region is CASSSGLAGEYF. The CDR3 DNA sequence: TGTGCCAGCAGTTCCGGACTAGCGGGAGAGTACTTC.

V gene TRBV20-1 combines with J gene TRBJ2-7; D is unresolved. CDR3 size: 12 residues. The germline CDR1 and CDR2 sequences are DFQATT and SNEGSKA (reference sequence). V was pared by 3 bases and J by 5 bases, with 11 bases between. In DNA, the CDR3 is TGCAGTGCTAGGGGAAGCGCCCACGAGCAGTACTTC. The encoded protein is CSARGSAHEQYF.

The J gene is TRBJ1-1, the V gene TRBV18; a weak D match, TRBD1 (6 bases). The V and J ends lost 6 bases and 1 base respectively, with 15 bases between them. This CDR3 has 15 residues. Germline V gene lookup returns CDR1 KGHSH and CDR2 LQKENI. In DNA, the CDR3 is TGTGCCAGCTCGCTCGTGGGGGCGTCGAACACTGAAGCTTTCTTT. Its protein is CASSLVGASNTEAFF.

The chain links TRBV6-5 to TRBJ2-7; D remains ambiguous. Trimming took 3 bases from V and 8 from J, leaving 14 bases between them. The germline CDR1 and CDR2 sequences are MNHEY and SVGAGI. The CDR3 contains 13 residues. The CDR3 region is CASSYSDASQQYF. The CDR3 region has the DNA TGTGCCAGCAGTTATTCGGACGCCTCGCAGCAGTACTTC.

The CDR3 loop is CASSPTAGFEQYF. For the CDR3, the DNA is TGTGCCAGCAGCCCCACCGCCGGGTTCGAGCAGTACTTC. The chain carries TRBV7-6 and TRBJ2-7; D uncertain. The V gene's germline CDR1 is SGHVS and CDR2 FNYEAQ. Trimming took off 5 bases at V and 6 bases at J, with 14 bases between the two ends. The CDR3 extends over 13 amino acids. The full variable domain, in which reference TRBV7-6 and TRBJ2-7 provide the parts outside the CDR3, is GAGVSQSPRYKVTKRGQDVALRCDPISGHVSLYWYRQALGQGPEFLTYFNYEAQQDKSGLPNDRFSAERPEGSISTLTIQRTEQRDSAMYRCASSPTAGFEQYFGPGTRLTVT.

The chain recombines TRBV6-2 or TRBV6-3 with TRBJ2-7; 9 bases match TRBD2. This CDR3 region has 17 residues. Germline V lookup: CDR1 MNHEY, CDR2 SVGEGT. J lost 1 base, V lost 0 bases, and 7 bases had no gene match. Here the CDR3 DNA reads TGTGCCAGCAGTTACTCGTGGCGAGCGGGAGGTTCCTACGAGCAGTACTTC. Translating it yields CASSYSWRAGGSYEQYF.

This sequence joins TRBV28 and TRBJ2-1; D unclear. CDR1 and CDR2 (germline): MDHEN, SYDVKM. With 5 bases removed from V and 3 bases from J, the gap between germline ends came to 14 bases. The CDR3 sequence is 15 residues long. The CDR3 region is CASSIIRLNYNEQFF. The DNA of the CDR3 is TGTGCCAGCAGTATTATTAGACTTAACTACAATGAGCAGTTCTTC.

This clonotype was seen a few times. The V call is TRBV11-3, the J call TRBJ2-5; D is ambiguous. V was shortened by 1 base and J by 6 bases, with 12 bases between the two germline ends. CDR3 size: 14 residues. Germline V gives CDR1 SGHNT, CDR2 YENEEA. CDR3 in DNA: TGTGCCAGCAGCTTAGGAGCAGGCGAGCAGACCCAGTACTTC. This gives the protein CASSLGAGEQTQYF.